The 29 T cell receptor beta chains listed next were all sequenced from one sample in a study of cytomegalovirus exposure and HLA in healthy donors (dated by TCRdb to 2015 to 2018). The library was built by means of the immunoSEQ multiplex PCR assay. A mixture of 60 forward primers for TCR Vbeta segments and 13 reverse primers for TCR Jbeta segments was used in the multiplex PCR. Here the immuneACCESS table is served through TCRdb, limited to in-frame sequences with V and J called. Missing clones are a known gap in these copies; in checked studies unresolved V genes cover under half, and the rest lacks a known reason. Present in this sample are 150,000 to 200,000 clones, less than 80% of which were seen just once. Approximately 4% of the sample lies in the top ten. The source material was PBMCs. The source of these receptors is a woman between 25 and 40 years old in good health and CMV-seropositive.

The rearrangement uses TRBV29-1 and TRBJ1-1, with 7 positions matching TRBD1. With 6 bases clipped from V and 1 base from J, the junction kept 17 bases outside the gene matches. Germline V gene lookup returns CDR1 SQVTM and CDR2 ANQGSEA. The CDR3 is 17 amino acids. CDR3 DNA sequence: TGCAGCGTCCAAAGGTCCAGGGGGGTAGGAAGGAACACTGAAGCTTTCTTT. Its translation is CSVQRSRGVGRNTEAFF. The variable domain in full, with the rest retrieved from reference TRBV29-1 and TRBJ1-1, is SAVISQKPSRDICQRGTSLTIQCQVDSQVTMMFWYRQQPGQSLTLIATANQGSEATYESGFVIDKFPISRPNLTFSTLTVSNMSPEDSSIYLCSVQRSRGVGRNTEAFFGQGTRLTVV.

The chain couples TRBV29-1 to TRBJ2-7; a possible D gene is TRBD1 (6 bases). Trimming took 4 bases from V and 4 from J, leaving 14 bases between them. Germline CDR1 is SQVTM and CDR2 is ANQGSEA. This CDR3 contains 13 residues. The CDR3 spells CSVVSGRGYEQYF. Here the CDR3 DNA reads TGCAGCGTTGTAAGCGGCAGGGGATACGAGCAGTACTTC.

The chain combines TRBV11-3 with TRBJ2-1; 8 nucleotides agree with TRBD2. Germline CDR1 and CDR2: SGHNT and YENEEA. The CDR3 consists of 15 residues. J was trimmed by 0 bases and V by 5 bases; bases with no gene match: 3. CDR3 sequence (DNA): TGTGCCAGCAGCCCTCGGGGGGGCTCCTACAATGAGCAGTTCTTC. Its translation: CASSPRGGSYNEQFF.

The chain joins TRBV6-5 to TRBJ2-1; 8 bases fit TRBD1. The CDR3 is 16 amino acids. The trim removed 4 bases at V and 2 bases at J, leaving 7 bases unmatched. Per the germline V gene, CDR1 is MNHEY and CDR2 is SVGAGI. CDR3 region: CASSSDREPPYNEQFF. The CDR3, as DNA: TGTGCCAGCAGTTCGGACAGGGAACCTCCCTACAATGAGCAGTTCTTC.

This chain links TRBV6-5 with TRBJ2-1; 8 positions agree with TRBD2. The V gene end was trimmed by 6 bases and the J gene end by 10 bases; junction bases not matched to a gene: 5. The CDR3 runs to 12 residues. Germline CDR1 MNHEY, CDR2 SVGAGI. CDR3 loop: CASRPTSGEQFF. CDR3 DNA: TGTGCCAGCAGACCTACTAGCGGAGAGCAGTTCTTC.

The chain recombines TRBV4-1 with TRBJ2-3, with D possibly being TRBD2 (6 bases). Between the trimmed V and J ends, which lost 0 bases and 0 bases, there was a span of 10 bases. Germline CDR1 MGHRA, CDR2 YSYEKL. CDR3 size: 16 residues. CDR3 in DNA: TGCGCCAGCAGCCAAGAGGAGGGAGCTAGCACAGATACGCAGTATTTT. Encoded protein: CASSQEEGASTDTQYF.

The gene calls are TRBV27 and TRBJ1-2; D gene uncertain. The ends were cut back, 2 bases at V and 6 bases at J, with 13 bases in the middle. This CDR3 is 14 amino acids long. The germline V gene encodes CDR1 MNHEY and CDR2 SMNVEV (reference sequence). The CDR3 DNA follows: TGTGCCAGCAGTTTAAAGGAAATTCGGGATGGCTACACCTTC. Translated, it gives CASSLKEIRDGYTF.

This rearrangement joins TRBV5-1 to TRBJ2-1; 10 bases align to TRBD1. Per the germline V gene, CDR1 is SGHRS and CDR2 is YFSETQ. The V and J ends lost 3 bases and 7 bases, in that order; junction bases with no gene match: 4. This CDR3 spans 14 amino acids. In DNA form, the CDR3 reads TGCGCCAGCAGCTACGGGACAGGGGAAAATGAGCAGTTCTTC. Translated: CASSYGTGENEQFF.

The chain is built from TRBV5-1 and TRBJ1-2; TRBD1 matches at 9 bases. This CDR3 contains 15 residues. CDR1 SGHRS and CDR2 YFSETQ come from the germline V gene. The V segment lost 5 bases and the J segment 8 bases; nucleotides outside the gene matches: 13. The CDR3 spells CASRMIERTGDGYTF. The CDR3 DNA follows: TGCGCCAGCAGAATGATCGAAAGGACAGGGGACGGCTACACCTTC.

V is TRBV7-2 and J is TRBJ1-1, with D possibly matching TRBD1 (5 bases). The ends were cut back, 5 bases at V and 4 bases at J, with 17 bases in the middle. The CDR3 is 15 residues long. Germline CDR1 reads SGHTA; CDR2 reads FQGNSA. DNA for the CDR3: TGTGCCAGCAGCCAGGACACGGATTTATCCACTGAAGCTTTCTTT. Translated, it gives CASSQDTDLSTEAFF.

The rearrangement uses TRBV19 and TRBJ1-1; 10 nucleotides match TRBD1. Germline V gene lookup returns CDR1 LNHDA and CDR2 SQIVND (reference sequence). CDR3 length: 16 residues. V lost 10 bases and J lost 5; bases outside the gene matches: 16. CDR3 DNA sequence: TGTGCCACCATGACAGGGGGCGCCATAGGAGGGACTGAAGCTTTCTTT. Its protein is CATMTGGAIGGTEAFF.

This clone has more than one count but fewer than ten. V and J are TRBV6-6 and TRBJ1-5, with 7 bases that match TRBD1. The CDR3 loop spans 15 amino acids. The junction had 15 bases not matched to a gene; V was cut back by 7 bases and J by 9 bases. Per the germline V gene, CDR1 is MNHNY and CDR2 is SVGAGI (reference sequence). The CDR3 coding sequence is TGTGCCAGCAACTCGGACAGGTCTGACGTCAGGCCCCAGCATTTT. Residues: CASNSDRSDVRPQHF.

The chain links TRBV7-9 to TRBJ1-4, with D unresolved. V shed 1 base and J shed 4 bases, with 7 bases lying between them. This CDR3 region has 14 residues. Germline-derived CDR1 and CDR2 are SEHNR and FQNEAQ (reference sequence). CDR3 protein: CASSLGQVNEKLFF. CDR3 nucleotides: TGTGCCAGCAGCTTAGGGCAGGTTAATGAAAAACTGTTTTTT.

This clone was seen just once. This sequence joins TRBV27 and TRBJ1-5; no clear D. This CDR3 contains 14 residues. Germline loops: CDR1 MNHEY, CDR2 SMNVEV (reference sequence). V was pared by 3 bases and J by 3 bases, with 9 bases between. This chain's CDR3 is CASSLGGSNQPQHF. CDR3 bases: TGTGCCAGCAGTTTGGGAGGGTCCAATCAGCCCCAGCATTTT.

The rearrangement uses TRBV4-3 and TRBJ2-3, with a tentative D call TRBD2 (6 bases). This CDR3 is built from 15 residues. V was cut by 3 bases and J by 4 bases, with 14 bases left in between. Germline V gene lookup returns CDR1 LGHNA and CDR2 YSLEER. The CDR3 nucleotides read TGCGCCAGCAGCCAGAACCCGGGGGTCGCAGATACGCAGTATTTT. It yields the protein CASSQNPGVADTQYF.

V gene TRBV4-1 combines with J gene TRBJ2-3; 7 positions match TRBD2. J was trimmed by 4 bases and V by 1 base; bases with no gene match: 14. Germline assignment: CDR1 MGHRA and CDR2 YSYEKL. The CDR3 length is 18 residues. This chain's CDR3 is CASSQVISGSLGPDTQYF. CDR3 DNA sequence: TGCGCCAGCAGCCAAGTGATTAGCGGGTCCCTCGGGCCAGATACGCAGTATTTT.

This clone was seen only a few times. CDR3 loop: CASSRAGASGNTIYF. DNA of the CDR3: TGTGCCAGCAGCAGAGCAGGGGCCTCTGGAAACACCATATATTTT. This chain links TRBV6-5 with TRBJ1-3, with a tentative D call TRBD1 (6 bases). V was shortened by 6 bases and J by 0 bases, with 12 bases between the two germline ends. This CDR3 has 15 residues. Germline loops: CDR1 MNHEY, CDR2 SVGAGI.

The V gene is TRBV9, the J gene TRBJ2-1; no clear D gene. Germline loops: CDR1 SGDLS, CDR2 YYNGEE. CDR3 length: 15 residues. Trimming removed 0 bases from V and 4 bases from J, with 11 bases in between. CDR3 amino acids: CASSVGAQPYNEQFF. The CDR3 DNA sequence: TGTGCCAGCAGCGTAGGTGCACAGCCGTACAATGAGCAGTTCTTC.

This chain joins TRBV20-1 and TRBJ1-4, with unresolved D. CDR3 length: 10 amino acids. V lost 5 bases and J 6 bases, leaving 4 bases between the germline ends. Germline loops: CDR1 DFQATT, CDR2 SNEGSKA (reference sequence). CDR3 nucleotides: TGCAGTGCTGCGGATGAAAAACTGTTTTTT. This codes for CSAADEKLFF.

This sequence joins TRBV5-4 and TRBJ1-5; D unresolved. The CDR3 loop spans 16 amino acids. The V gene lost 1 base and the J gene lost 1 base, with 12 bases spanning the gap. Germline lookup yields CDR1 SGHNT and CDR2 YYREEE (reference sequence). For the CDR3, the DNA is TGTGCCAGCAGCTTGTCCCGTGGGCGAAGCAATCAGCCCCAGCATTTT. It translates to CASSLSRGRSNQPQHF.

This clone has just one count. CDR3 nucleotides: TGTGCCAGCAGTTACTCGAGGGCAGACTATGGCTACACCTTC. Its translation is CASSYSRADYGYTF. The chain employs TRBV6-5 and TRBJ1-2, with D hard to call. The germline V gene has CDR1 MNHEY and CDR2 SVGAGI. Trimming removed 0 bases at V and 3 bases at J, with 8 bases between. This CDR3 has 14 amino acids.

The rearrangement links TRBV18 to TRBJ1-1, with TRBD1 identical over 9 bases. Looked up from germline, CDR1 is KGHSH and CDR2 is LQKENI. This CDR3 contains 16 residues. Trimming at V came to 3 bases and at J to 5 bases, leaving 10 bases not matched to a gene. CDR3 coding DNA: TGTGCCAGCTCACCGGGACAGGGTGACCCAGGGACTGAAGCTTTCTTT. Translated: CASSPGQGDPGTEAFF.

CDR3 amino acids: CASSQGGRGAFF. The CDR3, as DNA: TGTGCCAGCAGCCAAGGGGGCAGGGGAGCTTTCTTT. The chain links TRBV7-9 to TRBJ1-1; the match to TRBD1 covers 7 bases. The trim removed 5 bases at V and 10 bases at J, leaving 7 bases unmatched. The CDR3 has 12 residues. Germline V gives CDR1 SEHNR, CDR2 FQNEAQ (reference sequence).

The chain couples TRBV5-1 to TRBJ2-1, with D possibly being TRBD2 (5 bases). The V end was cut by 3 bases, the J end by 6 bases, with 19 bases between. The germline CDR1 and CDR2 sequences are SGHRS and YFSETQ. The CDR3 covers 16 residues. CDR3 amino acids: CASSSPPTPSFNEQFF. In DNA form, the CDR3 reads TGCGCCAGCAGCTCCCCACCTACCCCTAGCTTCAATGAGCAGTTCTTC.

The chain combines TRBV5-1 with TRBJ2-2; TRBD2 is a possible D gene (6 bases). This CDR3 region has 15 residues. The germline CDR1 and CDR2 sequences are SGHRS and YFSETQ. Trimming stripped 4 bases from V and 4 bases from J, with 14 bases between. The CDR3 loop is CASSPEEGATGELFF. The CDR3 bases are TGCGCCAGCAGCCCGGAGGAGGGAGCCACCGGGGAGCTGTTTTTT. Full variable domain (outside the CDR3, taken from reference TRBV5-1 and TRBJ2-2): KAGVTQTPRYLIKTRGQQVTLSCSPISGHRSVSWYQQTPGQGLQFLFEYFSETQRNKGNFPGRFSGRQFSNSRSEMNVSTLELGDSALYLCASSPEEGATGELFFGEGSRLTVL.

The chain employs TRBV19 and TRBJ2-7, with 7 bases identical to TRBD1. The CDR3 has 13 amino acids. Germline CDR1 is LNHDA and CDR2 is SQIVND (reference sequence). V was pared by 5 bases and J by 9 bases, with 10 bases of the junction left unmatched. The CDR3 DNA follows: TGTGCCAGTAGTTACCAAACAGGGGTGGTGCAGTACTTC. Translated: CASSYQTGVVQYF.

The gene calls are TRBV5-6 and TRBJ2-7; TRBD2 agrees at 12 bases. The germline V gene encodes CDR1 SGHDT and CDR2 YYEEEE. Germline trimming cut 5 bases from V and 4 bases from J; bases unmatched to any gene: 7. CDR3 length: 15 residues. The CDR3 here is CASRKTSGRVYEQYF. CDR3 DNA sequence: TGTGCCAGCAGGAAGACTAGCGGGAGAGTTTACGAGCAGTACTTC.

V and J are TRBV6-6 and TRBJ1-1, with D unclear. The length of the CDR3 is 11 residues. Between the trimmed V and J ends, which lost 2 bases and 10 bases, there was a span of 8 bases. Germline lookup yields CDR1 MNHNY and CDR2 SVGAGI (reference sequence). Here the CDR3 DNA reads TGTGCCAGCAGTTACGAGGTTGGAGCTTTCTTT. Translated, it gives CASSYEVGAFF.

The chain carries TRBV4-3 and TRBJ2-2; D is possibly TRBD1 (5 bases). Germline CDR1 and CDR2: LGHNA and YSLEER. V gave up 5 bases and J gave up 4 bases, with 17 bases separating them. The CDR3 totals 16 residues. The CDR3 spells CASSSYLGVSTGELFF. CDR3 in DNA: TGCGCCAGCAGCTCATACCTAGGGGTCTCCACCGGGGAGCTGTTTTTT.